The next 25 T cell receptor beta chains were all read from a single sample in a study of T cells in tuberculosis. Produced via immunoSEQ multiplex PCR; TCRdb's table is partial and in-frame only. Of 55,000 to 70,000 clones in the sample, around 81% are singletons; the top ten hold around 13%. After thawing and overnight rest, PBMC were stained with GMM-loaded CD1B tetramer, viability dye and anti-CD3 for sorting. The CD1B tetramers carried C32 glucose monomycolate purified from Rhodococcus equi. Sequencing was performed on CD1b-GMM tetramer-negative cells sorted from PBMCs. These receptors all come from an adult woman with latent tuberculosis.

The gene calls are TRBV2 and TRBJ1-4; no definite D call. The CDR3 is 16 amino acids. The V and J ends lost 5 bases and 0 bases respectively, with 13 bases between them. Germline V gives CDR1 SNHLY, CDR2 FYNNEI. CDR3 amino acids: CASSRGRTATNEKLFF. Here the CDR3 DNA reads TGTGCCAGCAGTCGAGGCAGGACTGCAACTAATGAAAAACTGTTTTTT.

The chain is built from TRBV9 and TRBJ2-5; D not certain. Trimming took off 0 bases at V and 4 bases at J, with 7 bases between the two ends. This CDR3 spans 13 amino acids. In germline, CDR1 is SGDLS, CDR2 YYNGEE. The CDR3 DNA follows: TGTGCCAGCAGCGTAGATCCGGGAGAGACCCAGTACTTC. The encoded protein is CASSVDPGETQYF.

This chain joins TRBV21-1 and TRBJ2-3; the D call TRBD1 from the table was never checked on the DNA. TRBV21-1 is marked as a pseudogene. The CDR3 loop spans 19 amino acids. Written as DNA, the CDR3 is TGTGCCAGCAGCAACTTCATTGGGGGCGCGTCTCTCAACACAGATACGCAGTATTTT. It codes for CASSNFIGGASLNTDTQYF.

This rearrangement joins TRBV10-3 to TRBJ2-2; 8 bases align to TRBD2. CDR1 and CDR2 from the germline V gene are ENHRY and SYGVKD. The CDR3 sequence is 16 residues long. Losses at the gene ends were 7 bases for V and 5 bases for J; bases not matched to a gene: 12. The CDR3 here is CAIMDGRASGTGELFF. The CDR3 coding sequence is TGTGCCATCATGGACGGGAGGGCCTCGGGGACCGGGGAGCTGTTTTTT.

The V call is TRBV12-2, the J call TRBJ2-2; TRBD1 was called by the table and not checked on the DNA. TRBV12-2 counts as a pseudogene. The CDR3 is 16 residues long. CDR3 coding DNA: TGTGCAAGTCGCTTAGTCTTGGACAGGGACACCGGGGAGCTGTTTTTT. It codes for CASRLVLDRDTGELFF.

The gene calls are TRBV6-6 and TRBJ2-3, with 7 bases fitting TRBD2. The CDR3 runs 16 residues. Germline CDR1 is MNHNY and CDR2 is SVGAGI (reference sequence). V dropped 6 bases and J dropped 2; count of bases not matched to a gene: 11. The chain's CDR3 is CASSGERGLDTDTQYF. In DNA, the CDR3 is TGTGCCAGCAGCGGAGAGCGGGGACTTGACACAGATACGCAGTATTTT.

V is TRBV9 and J is TRBJ2-3; 8 bases are a match to TRBD2. Germline V CDR1 and CDR2: SGDLS, YYNGEE. This CDR3 has 12 residues. V gave up 2 bases and J gave up 12 bases; unmatched junction bases: 5. The CDR3 DNA sequence: TGTGCCAGCAGCGTCGGGGGGGGCCGCCAGTATTTT. It encodes CASSVGGGRQYF.

V gene TRBV13 combines with J gene TRBJ2-2; 8 bases are shared with TRBD2. Germline CDR1 and CDR2: PRHDT and FYEKMQ (reference sequence). The CDR3 length is 16 residues. The V segment lost 4 bases and the J segment 6 bases; nucleotides outside the gene matches: 10. DNA for the CDR3: TGTGCCAGCAGCTCCCTCCTGGCTAGCGGGTCCGGGGAGCTGTTTTTT. It codes for CASSSLLASGSGELFF.

The rearrangement uses TRBV6-5 and TRBJ1-2, with D perhaps TRBD1 (6 bases). The CDR3 has 12 residues. Germline CDR1 MNHEY, CDR2 SVGAGI. Trimming cost V 5 bases and J 8 bases, with 12 bases left between them. The CDR3 DNA sequence: TGTGCCAGCAGTGGAAGCAGGGGCGGCTACACCTTC. Its protein product is CASSGSRGGYTF.

This clone was seen only a few times. V gene TRBV5-5 combines with J gene TRBJ1-2, with TRBD1 matching 7 bases. The CDR3 spans 13 residues. The trim removed 4 bases at V and 7 bases at J, leaving 7 bases unmatched. Per the germline V gene, CDR1 is SGHKS and CDR2 is YYEKEE (reference sequence). The CDR3 sequence: CASSVRQGGGYTF. Written as DNA, the CDR3 is TGTGCCAGCAGCGTACGACAGGGTGGTGGCTACACCTTC.

The chain joins TRBV7-7 to TRBJ2-5, with 7 bases fitting TRBD1. The junction had 8 bases not matched to a gene; V was cut back by 5 bases and J by 5 bases. The CDR3 spans 14 residues. Germline lookup yields CDR1 SSHAT and CDR2 FNYEAQ (reference sequence). Here the CDR3 DNA reads TGTGCCAGCAGCCCGACAGGGCCTGGGGAGACCCAGTACTTC. Residues: CASSPTGPGETQYF.

The chain joins TRBV6-5 to TRBJ2-7, with TRBD2 matching over 7 bases. Germline values: CDR1 MNHEY, CDR2 SVGAGI. V lost 6 bases and J lost 0; bases outside the gene matches: 8. The CDR3 length is 15 residues. For the CDR3, the DNA is TGTGCCAGCAGCACTTCCCTAGCGGTCTCCTACGAGCAGTACTTC. It yields the protein CASSTSLAVSYEQYF.

The chain uses TRBV28 and TRBJ2-5, with TRBD2 identical over 10 bases. This CDR3 is 16 amino acids long. CDR1 and CDR2 (germline): MDHEN, SYDVKM. The V and J ends lost 5 bases and 3 bases, in that order; junction bases with no gene match: 9. The CDR3 reads CASSGPGLAGEETQYF. As DNA, the CDR3 is TGTGCCAGCAGTGGCCCGGGTCTAGCGGGAGAAGAGACCCAGTACTTC.

The V gene is TRBV6-1, the J gene TRBJ2-2; D ambiguous. V lost 4 bases to trimming and J lost 5 bases, with 8 bases between them. The length of the CDR3 is 13 residues. Germline assignment: CDR1 MNHNS and CDR2 SASEGT. The CDR3 sequence is CASSGSVTGELFF. CDR3 sequence (DNA): TGTGCCAGCAGTGGTAGTGTGACCGGGGAGCTGTTTTTT.

The V and J genes are TRBV4-1 and TRBJ1-4, with 8 positions matching TRBD1. Germline CDR1 MGHRA, CDR2 YSYEKL. CDR3 length: 15 residues. J gave up 8 bases and V 2 bases, and 7 bases lay outside the gene matches. CDR3 coding DNA: TGCGCCAGCAGCCAACCGGACAGGGTAACAGAAAAACTGTTTTTT. Translated: CASSQPDRVTEKLFF.

V is TRBV19 and J is TRBJ1-5; D is ambiguous. Germline lookup yields CDR1 LNHDA and CDR2 SQIVND (reference sequence). V lost 3 bases and J 3 bases, leaving 6 bases between the germline ends. The CDR3 loop spans 13 amino acids. CDR3 nucleotide sequence: TGTGCCAGTAGTATCAGTTACAATCAGCCCCAGCATTTT. Translating gives CASSISYNQPQHF.

The chain combines TRBV4-1 with TRBJ1-2; possibly TRBD1 for D (5 bases). The CDR3 totals 14 residues. CDR1 is MGHRA, CDR2 YSYEKL, per germline. V lost 5 bases to trimming and J lost 8 bases, with 18 bases between them. CDR3: CASSTTRGGLGYTF. CDR3 DNA sequence: TGCGCCAGCAGCACTACCCGGGGGGGACTCGGCTACACCTTC.

This chain uses TRBV12-1 with TRBJ1-1; TRBD1, the table's D call, lacks a check against the DNA. TRBV12-1 is assigned pseudogene status. The CDR3 is made up of 16 amino acids. CDR3 in amino acids: CASSSTGRTMNTEAFF. The CDR3 DNA sequence: TGTGCCAGCAGCTCGACAGGGAGAACCATGAACACTGAAGCTTTCTTT.

This clone was recorded a few times. The chain uses TRBV14 and TRBJ1-2, with TRBD1 as a possible D gene (6 bases). The length of the CDR3 is 14 residues. The ends were cut back, 1 base at V and 4 bases at J, with 10 bases in the middle. Germline lookup yields CDR1 SGHDN and CDR2 FVKESK. The CDR3 loop reads CASSQVQGSYGYTF. DNA for the CDR3: TGTGCCAGCAGCCAAGTCCAGGGGTCCTATGGCTACACCTTC.

This chain connects TRBV18 to TRBJ1-2; D gene unclear. V was trimmed by 2 bases and J by 6 bases, leaving 13 bases between them. The CDR3 loop spans 14 amino acids. CDR1 is KGHSH, CDR2 LQKENI, per germline. The CDR3 sequence is CASSPSGRPNGYTF. DNA for the CDR3: TGTGCCAGCTCACCAAGTGGGCGCCCTAATGGCTACACCTTC.

CDR3 region: CASSYILAGEGGYTF. The CDR3 nucleotides are TGTGCCAGCAGTTACATTCTGGCAGGGGAGGGTGGCTACACCTTC. The chain employs TRBV6-5 and TRBJ1-2, with a possible D match to TRBD1 (6 bases). V was cut by 2 bases and J by 7 bases, with 17 bases left in between. The CDR3 is 15 residues long. Looked up from germline, CDR1 is MNHEY and CDR2 is SVGAGI.

The CDR3 bases are TGTGCCAGCAGTGGCGGGGGTAGCACAGATACGCAGTATTTT. Translating gives CASSGGGSTDTQYF. The V gene is TRBV6-1, the J gene TRBJ2-3, with 7 bases fitting TRBD2. Losses at the gene ends were 4 bases for V and 0 bases for J; bases not matched to a gene: 1. The CDR3 spans 14 residues. CDR1 is MNHNS, CDR2 SASEGT, per germline.

V gene TRBV6-5 combines with J gene TRBJ2-7, with 10 nucleotides matching TRBD1. Germline values: CDR1 MNHEY, CDR2 SVGAGI. V lost 2 bases to trimming and J lost 1 base; unmatched junction nucleotides: 2. The length of the CDR3 is 15 residues. Here the CDR3 reads CASSYGGQGSYEQYF. The CDR3 coding sequence is TGTGCCAGCAGTTACGGGGGACAGGGGTCCTACGAGCAGTACTTC.

This clone was detected a few times. This chain connects TRBV28 to TRBJ1-3; the D is unclear. Germline assignment: CDR1 MDHEN and CDR2 SYDVKM. The V gene lost 5 bases and the J gene lost 2 bases, with 13 bases spanning the gap. This CDR3 contains 15 residues. The CDR3 DNA is TGTGCCAGCAGTCCGATACAGCGGACTGGAAACACCATATATTTT. Residues: CASSPIQRTGNTIYF.

The genes are TRBV28 and TRBJ1-1, with a tentative D call TRBD1 (6 bases). The CDR3 sequence is 14 residues long. V dropped 6 bases and J dropped 1 base, with 12 bases sitting between them. Germline lookup yields CDR1 MDHEN and CDR2 SYDVKM. The CDR3 protein is CASSSGDKNTEAFF. In DNA, the CDR3 is TGTGCCAGCAGCTCAGGGGACAAGAACACTGAAGCTTTCTTT. The full variable domain, completed using reference TRBV28 and TRBJ1-1, is DVKVTQSSRYLVKRTGEKVFLECVQDMDHENMFWYRQDPGLGLRLIYFSYDVKMKEKGDIPEGYSVSREKKERFSLILESASTNQTSMYLCASSSGDKNTEAFFGQGTRLTVV.